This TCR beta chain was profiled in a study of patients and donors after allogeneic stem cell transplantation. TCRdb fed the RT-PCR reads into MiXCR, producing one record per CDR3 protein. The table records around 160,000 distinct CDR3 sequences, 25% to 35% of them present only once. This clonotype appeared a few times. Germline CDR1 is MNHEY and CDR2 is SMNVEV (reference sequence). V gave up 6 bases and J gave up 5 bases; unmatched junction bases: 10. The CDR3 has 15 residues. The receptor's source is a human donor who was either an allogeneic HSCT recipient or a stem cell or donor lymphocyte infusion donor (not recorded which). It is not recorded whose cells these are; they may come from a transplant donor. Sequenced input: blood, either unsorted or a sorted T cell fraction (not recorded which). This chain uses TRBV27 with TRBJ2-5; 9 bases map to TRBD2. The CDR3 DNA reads TGTGCCAGCAGGGGCGTTCTAGCGGGAAGGGAGACCCAGTACTTC. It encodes CASRGVLAGRETQYF.